This TCR beta chain was recovered during a study of low-dose radiotherapy and immunotherapy resistance in tumors. With TRAV- and TRBV-specific primers, first-strand cDNA was made, covering the alpha and beta chains. A roughly 20-cycle PCR with a constant-region primer and V-primer adapter amplified TCRs. TCRdb reanalysed the reads using MiXCR and keeps one entry per CDR3 protein. The data show tens of thousands of distinct CDR3 sequences, 18% seen once. Noted time point: before trial treatment. V lost 2 bases to trimming and J lost 5 bases, with 9 bases between them. The CDR3 is made up of 13 amino acids. Germline values: CDR1 SGHAT, CDR2 FQNNGV. At least ten counts were recorded for this clonotype.

The chain recombines TRBV11-2 with TRBJ2-5, with unresolved D. The clonotype originates from a male donor with prostate cancer. The sequencing here drew on PBMCs, taken before treatment. CDR3 DNA sequence: TGTGCCAGCAGCTTAAGTCTTCGGGAGACCCAGTACTTC. It is translated as CASSLSLRETQYF.